This T cell receptor beta chain was recovered during a study of cytomegalovirus exposure and HLA in healthy donors. The PCR was carried out with 60 Vbeta primers and 13 Jbeta primers. How the authors handled the data: Roughly 11 million shared chains were among the roughly 80 million unique TCR beta chains that a later analysis counted. Profiled with immunoSEQ multiplex PCR; TCRdb holds only in-frame clones, not every one. From that table come the V and J calls and clone size; the DNA was used to work out D and trimming. The sample shows approximately 120,000 clones, roughly three quarters of them seen only once. Material for sequencing was PBMCs. The origin of this receptor is a young woman in good health and CMV-seronegative.

In DNA form, the CDR3 reads TGTGCCAGCAGCCTACGGACAGGGGAAGAGGCTGAAGCTTTCTTT. It yields the protein CASSLRTGEEAEAFF. J is TRBJ1-1 and V is TRBV7-9; 9 nucleotides line up with TRBD1. V trimming: 5 bases; J trimming: 6 bases; junction bases outside the gene matches: 10. Germline values: CDR1 SEHNR, CDR2 FQNEAQ (reference sequence). The CDR3 totals 15 residues.